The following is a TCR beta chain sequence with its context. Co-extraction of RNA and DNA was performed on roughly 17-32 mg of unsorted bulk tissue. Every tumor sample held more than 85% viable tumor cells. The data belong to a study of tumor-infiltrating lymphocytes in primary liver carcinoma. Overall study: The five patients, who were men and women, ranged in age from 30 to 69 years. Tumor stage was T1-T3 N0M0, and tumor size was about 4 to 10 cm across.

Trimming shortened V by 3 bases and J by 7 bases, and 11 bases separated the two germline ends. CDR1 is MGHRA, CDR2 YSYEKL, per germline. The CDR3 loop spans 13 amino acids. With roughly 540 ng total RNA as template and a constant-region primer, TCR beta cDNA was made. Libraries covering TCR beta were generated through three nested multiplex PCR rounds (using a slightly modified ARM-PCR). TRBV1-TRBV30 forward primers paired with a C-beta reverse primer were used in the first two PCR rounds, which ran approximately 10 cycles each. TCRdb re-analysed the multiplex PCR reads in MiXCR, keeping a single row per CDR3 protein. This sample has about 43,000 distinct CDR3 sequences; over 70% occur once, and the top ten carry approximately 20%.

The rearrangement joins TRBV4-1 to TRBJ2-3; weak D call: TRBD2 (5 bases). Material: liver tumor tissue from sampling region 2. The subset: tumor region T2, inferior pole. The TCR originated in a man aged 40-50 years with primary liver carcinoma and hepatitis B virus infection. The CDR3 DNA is TGCGCCAGCAGCCACCGAACGGGGAATACGCAGTATTTT. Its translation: CASSHRTGNTQYF.